The sequence of this T cell receptor (beta chain) was determined in a study of T cells after yellow fever vaccination. This clonotype was found a few times. Trimming took 2 bases from V and 5 from J, leaving 12 bases between them. The CDR3 sequence is 15 residues long. Germline values: CDR1 MNHEY, CDR2 SMNVEV (reference sequence). A single record per CDR3 protein comes from TCRdb applying MiXCR to the 5' RACE reads. Of tens of thousands of distinct CDR3 sequences in the sample, around 7.8% were seen once. The chain links TRBV27 to TRBJ1-4; tentatively, D is TRBD1 (6 bases). This clonotype originated in a man in his late teens or twenties who received the YFV17D yellow fever vaccine. Sequenced here: CD8+ T cells sorted from PBMCs, sampled 9 to 11 days after the first yellow fever vaccination. The CDR3 loop is CASSLDGTPNEKLFF. CDR3 DNA: TGTGCCAGCAGTTTAGATGGGACACCAAATGAAAAACTGTTTTTT.